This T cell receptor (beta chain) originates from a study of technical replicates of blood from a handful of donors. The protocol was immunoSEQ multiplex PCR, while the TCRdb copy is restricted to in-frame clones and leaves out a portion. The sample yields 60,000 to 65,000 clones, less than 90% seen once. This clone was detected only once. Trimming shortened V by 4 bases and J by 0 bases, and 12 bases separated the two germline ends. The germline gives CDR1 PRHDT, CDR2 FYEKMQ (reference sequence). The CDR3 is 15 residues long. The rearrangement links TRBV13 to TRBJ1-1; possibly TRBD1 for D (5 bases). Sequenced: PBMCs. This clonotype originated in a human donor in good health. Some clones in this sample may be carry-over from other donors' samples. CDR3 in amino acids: CASSSQGQMNTEAFF. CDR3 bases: TGTGCCAGCAGCTCCCAGGGTCAAATGAACACTGAAGCTTTCTTT.